Listed below are T cell receptor beta chains from one sample, sequenced in a study of T cell responses to AZD1222 COVID-19 vaccine. TCRdb's table, derived via immunoSEQ multiplex PCR, lists solely in-frame clones and lacks some. This sample carries more than 95,000 clones, roughly 86% of them seen once, and the ten largest clones take approximately 16%. The sequencing used peripheral blood, collected 28 days after the second AZD1222 dose. These receptors came from an adult who received the AZD1222 COVID-19 vaccine. CDR3s include the opening cysteine and the closing phenylalanine or tryptophan. Fields, in order: J gene, D gene, clone size, V gene, CDR3 DNA, CDR3 protein. The D gene is left open where the match is weak. The size entry is marked missing in some rows and otherwise reads once, few, many or a size class.

TRBJ2-7 . . TRBV21-1 TGTGCCAACATAATCAGTGGAAGCTCCTACGAGCAGTACTTC CANIISGSSYEQYF
TRBJ2-5 . . TRBV27 TGTGCCAGCAGTTTCGGGAACAGTAGAGAGACCCAGTACTTC CASSFGNSRETQYF
TRBJ1-2 TRBD1 . TRBV7-2 TGTGCCAGCAGCTTAGATCTCAGGACAGGGTGGACTCGATATGGCTACACCTTC CASSLDLRTGWTRYGYTF
TRBJ1-3 . once TRBV3-1/TRBV3-2 TGTGCCAGCAGCCAAGAAGGGGCTGGAAACACCATATATTTT CASSQEGAGNTIYF
TRBJ2-4 TRBD1 . TRBV29-1 TGCAGCGTTGGCCCGGGGACAGGGATGAACATTCAGTACTTC CSVGPGTGMNIQYF
TRBJ1-6 . . TRBV28 TGTGCCAGCAGGTACCTTACCCCCGCCAGGGTTGAATCACCCCTCCACTTT CASRYLTPARVESPLHF
TRBJ1-2 . . TRBV25-1 TGTGCCAGCAGAGCGCGGGAAGACATTCAGTTC CASRAREDIQF
TRBJ1-6 . . TRBV14 TGTGCCAGCAGCCAAGCCGGGAATTCACCCCTCCACTTT CASSQAGNSPLHF
TRBJ1-2 . . TRBV19 TGTGCCAGTAGTATCCCACCTCGTGATGCAGGTCCCTATGGCTACACCTTC CASSIPPRDAGPYGYTF
TRBJ2-4 . . TRBV14 TGTGCCAGCAGCCAAGATCGTACAGGTGGGAACATTCAGTACTTC CASSQDRTGGNIQYF
TRBJ1-6 TRBD1 . TRBV9 TGTGCCAGCAGCGGAGCTGACCGGGACAGGCTAAATTCACCCCTCCACTTT CASSGADRDRLNSPLHF
TRBJ1-2 . once TRBV28 TGTGCCAGCAGTTACCCTCTGGGGTTGGAGTATGGCTACACCTTC CASSYPLGLEYGYTF
TRBJ2-2 TRBD2 . TRBV7-2 TGTGCCAGCAGCTGGCTAGCGGGGGACTCCGGGGAGCTGTTTTTT CASSWLAGDSGELFF
TRBJ2-5 TRBD1 . TRBV18 TGTGCCAGCTCACCGAACCGACAGGGGTACCAAGAGACCCAGTACTTC CASSPNRQGYQETQYF
TRBJ2-1 . . TRBV14 TGTGCCAGCAGCCAAGTTGGGGGAACGACCTACAATGAGCAGTTCTTC CASSQVGGTTYNEQFF
TRBJ2-7 . . TRBV27 TGTGCCAGCAGTTTATTTTCAGGGGCCTACGAGCAGTACTTC CASSLFSGAYEQYF
TRBJ1-4 TRBD1 . TRBV6-5 TGTGCCAGCAGTCCGACAGGGGTTAGGGAAAAACTGTTTTTT CASSPTGVREKLFF
TRBJ2-1 TRBD2 . TRBV5-1 TGCGCCAGCAGCTTAGGGACTAGCGGGGAGCAGTTCTTC CASSLGTSGEQFF
TRBJ2-7 TRBD1 . TRBV6-5 TGTGCCAGCAGTTACTCGGGCGGACAGGGTTACGAGCAGTACTTC CASSYSGGQGYEQYF
TRBJ2-3 . . TRBV7-9 TGTGCCAGCAGCTTTACAGGGTCTAGCACAGATACGCAGTATTTT CASSFTGSSTDTQYF
TRBJ1-1 TRBD1 . TRBV18 TGTGCCAGCTCATCAATACAGGGGGAAAACACTGAAGCTTTCTTT CASSSIQGENTEAFF
TRBJ2-7 . . TRBV2 TGTGCCAGCAGTGTGGGGGTCCTCCCTTCCGAGCAGTACTTC CASSVGVLPSEQYF
TRBJ1-2 . . TRBV7-9 TGTGCCAGCAGCTTAGGACAGAAAGGCTACACCTTC CASSLGQKGYTF
TRBJ2-2 . few TRBV19 TGTGCCAGTAGTCCGAGGACAGATGGGGGGGAGCTGTTTTTT CASSPRTDGGELFF
TRBJ1-3 . few TRBV28 TGTGCCAGCAGTTTTCCCCCCTTCGCAGGGGAGAACGGAAACACCATATATTTT CASSFPPFAGENGNTIYF
TRBJ2-2 TRBD2 few TRBV11-2 TGTGCCAGCAGCAGACTCGGGGGGGATCCGACCGGGGAGCTGTTTTTT CASSRLGGDPTGELFF
TRBJ2-2 . . TRBV12-3/TRBV12-4 TGTGCCAGCAGTTTTATTCAGGGCGGGGAGCTGTTTTTT CASSFIQGGELFF
TRBJ2-7 . . TRBV5-6 TGTGCCAGCAGCGAAGGACTGTATACCTACGAGCAGTACTTC CASSEGLYTYEQYF
TRBJ1-2 TRBD1 . TRBV2 TGTGCCAGCCGGGGACAGTCAAAGTATGGCTACACCTTC CASRGQSKYGYTF
TRBJ1-1 TRBD1 . TRBV5-4 TGTGCCAGCAGGCAAACGACAGGGGTTGATTTCTTT CASRQTTGVDFF
TRBJ2-7 . . TRBV7-3 TGTGCCAGCAGCTTAATTCAGGCTGGGGACTACGAGCAGTACTTC CASSLIQAGDYEQYF
TRBJ2-1 TRBD1 . TRBV2 TGTGCCAGCAGCCCCGGGACAGGGGGGATCGATGAGCAGTTCTTC CASSPGTGGIDEQFF
TRBJ2-7 TRBD1 . TRBV4-3 TGCGCCAGCAGCCAGGAACTACAGGGGGCAGCCTACGAGCAGTACTTC CASSQELQGAAYEQYF
TRBJ2-2 . . TRBV12-5 TGTGCTAGTGGCCGTACAGGGTACGGGGAGCTGTTTTTT CASGRTGYGELFF
TRBJ1-2 . . TRBV9 TGTGCCAGCAGCGAGGGACACAACTATGGCTACACCTTC CASSEGHNYGYTF
TRBJ2-5 TRBD2 many TRBV7-9 TGTGCCAGCAGCCGAGGGACTAACCAAGAGACCCAGTACTTC CASSRGTNQETQYF
TRBJ1-3 TRBD1 . TRBV14 TGTGCCAGCAGCCAAGATCAGGGGGCATCTGGAAACACCATATATTTT CASSQDQGASGNTIYF
TRBJ2-2 . . TRBV19 TGTGCCAGTAGTATAAGGCCGGGAGTGGAAACCGGGGAGCTGTTTTTT CASSIRPGVETGELFF
TRBJ1-4 . . TRBV10-3 TGTGCCATCAGTGAGTCGAGGACGGCTACTGAAAAACTGTTTTTT CAISESRTATEKLFF
TRBJ1-2 . few TRBV2 TGTGCCAGCAGTGTGAAGGCAGCTGCGGGTGGCTACACCTTC CASSVKAAAGGYTF
TRBJ2-2 TRBD2 . TRBV3-1/TRBV3-2 TGTGCCAGCAGCCAAGCTAGCGGGGGGCAAATCGGGGAGCTGTTTTTT CASSQASGGQIGELFF
TRBJ2-7 TRBD1 . TRBV7-8 TGTGCCAGCAGCACGAGGGCGGGACAGGGGATCTACGAGCAGTACTTC CASSTRAGQGIYEQYF
TRBJ2-2 TRBD1 . TRBV7-2 TGTGCCAGCAGCCTGGACAGGGTAAACACCGGGGAGCTGTTTTTT CASSLDRVNTGELFF
TRBJ1-3 TRBD1 once TRBV2 TGTGCCAGCAGCCCAGGGACAGGGATAGGAAACACCATATATTTT CASSPGTGIGNTIYF
TRBJ1-6 . . TRBV6-1 TGTGCCAGCAGTGAAGCTGCAGGGGTCGGGTCACCCCTCCACTTT CASSEAAGVGSPLHF
TRBJ2-5 TRBD2 . TRBV11-3 TGTGCCAGCAGCCGCGGACTAGCGGTTCCGGGGATAGAGACCCAGTACTTC CASSRGLAVPGIETQYF
TRBJ1-2 TRBD1 once TRBV11-2 TGTGCCAGCAGCTTCGGGACAGTCAACTATGGCTACACCTTC CASSFGTVNYGYTF